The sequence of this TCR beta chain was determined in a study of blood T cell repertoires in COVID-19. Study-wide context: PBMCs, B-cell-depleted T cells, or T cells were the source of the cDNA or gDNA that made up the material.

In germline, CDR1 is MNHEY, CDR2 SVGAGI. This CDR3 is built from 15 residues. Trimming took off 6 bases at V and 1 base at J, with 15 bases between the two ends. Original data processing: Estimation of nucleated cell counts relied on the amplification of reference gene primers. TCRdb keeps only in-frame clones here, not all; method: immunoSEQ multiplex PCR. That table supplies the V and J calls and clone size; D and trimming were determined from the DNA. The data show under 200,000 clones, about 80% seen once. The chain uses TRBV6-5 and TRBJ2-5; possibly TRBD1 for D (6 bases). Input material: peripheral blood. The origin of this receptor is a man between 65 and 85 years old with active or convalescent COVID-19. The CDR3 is CASRGQGLFQETQYF. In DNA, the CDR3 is TGTGCCAGCAGGGGGCAGGGGCTGTTCCAAGAGACCCAGTACTTC.